This T cell receptor (beta chain) was sequenced during a study of early T cells in non-severe SARS-CoV-2 infection. Study outcomes and limitations: VDJdb-based matching was biased toward anti-spike CD8 responses and missed private and CD4 specificities.

This CDR3 region has 14 residues. The germline V gene encodes CDR1 SEHNR and CDR2 FQNEAQ (reference sequence). V trimming: 5 bases; J trimming: 4 bases; junction bases outside the gene matches: 4. A remark on this clonotype: The antigen remains unidentified.

Each CDR3 protein gets one entry after TCRdb re-called the 5' RACE reads with MiXCR. There are tens of thousands of distinct CDR3 sequences in the sample; over 13% occur only once, and about 7.5% lies in the top ten. This TCR was sampled from an adult who was a healthcare worker with PCR-confirmed SARS-CoV-2 infection or an uninfected control (not recorded which). Sequences were obtained from whole blood. This chain connects TRBV7-9 to TRBJ2-5; 10 bases align to TRBD1. The CDR3, as DNA: TGTGCCAGCAGCGGGGGGACAGGGGTAGAGACCCAGTACTTC. The encoded protein is CASSGGTGVETQYF.